This T cell receptor (beta chain) was sequenced in a study of blood T cells in healthy people across ages. The CDR3 is 14 amino acids. V lost 2 bases, J lost 5 bases, and 2 bases stayed unmatched. Germline V lookup: CDR1 MGHRA, CDR2 YSYEKL. PBMCs were isolated at a quantity of at least 7 million per sample. Using a J-beta primer mix together with a sample-barcoded 5' primer, a second PCR was run for roughly 7 to 12 cycles. A 12-random-nucleotide template-switch adaptor tagged each cDNA molecule. At least 3 million CDR3-containing paired-end reads were obtained per sample. Using its own MiXCR run on the 5' RACE reads, TCRdb lists one record per CDR3 protein. The sample carries some 730,000 distinct CDR3 sequences, about a fifth recorded once.

This chain joins TRBV4-1 and TRBJ2-5, with 10 bases identical to TRBD2. The TCR originated in a man aged 70-80 years in good health. The specimen was blood. Written as DNA, the CDR3 is TGCGCCAGCAGCCAACTACTAGCGGGGGAGACCCAGTACTTC. Translated: CASSQLLAGETQYF.